The source of this T cell receptor beta chain is a study of T-cell reconstitution after alpha-beta-depleted transplantation in children. The study, taken as a whole, reports: At day 60, the high TCRbeta diversity found in some patients originated from recipient T cells and thymic progenitors that had survived. At around two months after transplant, the alpha-beta T cells were reportedly derived from several hundred expanded clones that came from non-depleted graft cells. From newly produced T cells came most of the T-cell counts and diversity one year after transplant.

The CDR3 sequence is 14 residues long. V dropped 5 bases and J dropped 8; count of bases not matched to a gene: 6. Germline values: CDR1 SGHVS, CDR2 FQNEAQ. As concerns this clonotype: Its antigen remains unidentified.

The library targeted TCRbeta and was prepared with unique molecular identifiers. Via MiXCR, TCRdb re-called the PCR reads, giving one row per CDR3 protein. The sample consists of 500,000 or so distinct CDR3 sequences, more than 9.5% of them appearing once. This TCR came from a female patient aged 2 to 10 who had a stem cell transplant for aplastic anemia, so the T cells may come from the graft donor. V is TRBV7-8 and J is TRBJ1-4; TRBD1 aligns across 9 bases. The material sequenced was PBMCs, mostly from graft donor cells, taken 180 days after TCRalphabeta/CD19-depleted stem cell transplant. The CDR3 nucleotides are TGTGCCAGCAGCCACAGGGGGCGCGGGGAAAAACTGTTTTTT. This encodes CASSHRGRGEKLFF. Drawing the rest from reference TRBV7-8 and TRBJ1-4, the complete variable domain is GAGVSQSPRYKVAKRGQDVALRCDPISGHVSLFWYQQALGQGPEFLTYFQNEAQLDKSGLPSDRFFAERPEGSVSTLKIQRTQQEDSAVYLCASSHRGRGEKLFFGSGTQLSVL.